The 23 T cell receptor beta chains below all came from one sample that was sequenced in a study of T cells in Graves' hyperthyroidism and ophthalmopathy. The CDR3 regions of TCR beta were amplified from RNA transcripts. Initially, a first-round RT-PCR of the TCR CDR3 employed the HTBI primer set. TCRdb re-called the multiplex PCR reads through MiXCR, storing one row per CDR3 protein. Of hundreds of thousands of distinct CDR3 sequences listed, roughly a sixth were seen once; the top ten hold about a sixth. Sequencing was performed on blood. All receptors come from a woman aged 50 to 65 with Graves' hyperthyroidism that later progressed to Graves' ophthalmopathy.

The table lists this clonotype with a few counts. This sequence joins TRBV27 and TRBJ1-1; TRBD1 is a possible D gene (5 bases). The CDR3 contains 15 residues. Germline lookup yields CDR1 MNHEY and CDR2 SMNVEV (reference sequence). Trimming shortened V by 2 bases and J by 5 bases, and 15 bases separated the two germline ends. CDR3 bases: TGTGCCAGCAGTTTAGGGGGACTCGGGACGACTGAAGCTTTCTTT. Amino acid sequence: CASSLGGLGTTEAFF.

This clonotype came up many times. The rearrangement joins TRBV7-8 to TRBJ1-2; no clear D. This CDR3 is 13 amino acids long. Trimming took 0 bases from V and 4 from J, leaving 6 bases between them. Germline V CDR1 and CDR2: SGHVS, FQNEAQ. The CDR3 bases are TGTGCCAGCAGCTTAGCAGGGCTCTATGGCTACACCTTC. Translation: CASSLAGLYGYTF.

This clonotype was detected ten times or more. The CDR3 reads CASSLLDSFNTEAFF. The DNA of the CDR3 is TGTGCCAGCAGCCTCCTGGACAGTTTTAACACTGAAGCTTTCTTT. The V gene is TRBV11-2, the J gene TRBJ1-1, with a possible D match to TRBD1 (6 bases). V shed 5 bases and J shed 2 bases, with 15 bases lying between them. The CDR3 sequence is 15 residues long. CDR1 is SGHAT and CDR2 is FQNNGV in the germline V gene.

This clonotype was picked up many times. The rearrangement joins TRBV30 to TRBJ1-1; D may be TRBD1 (6 bases). Deletions cut 1 base from V and 12 bases from J, with 12 bases between. The germline CDR1 and CDR2 sequences are GTSNPN and SVGIG (reference sequence). This CDR3 spans 11 amino acids. The CDR3 sequence is CAWSDQGMTFF. The CDR3 DNA reads TGTGCCTGGAGTGACCAGGGGATGACTTTCTTT.

This clonotype was observed a handful of times. The genes are TRBV20-1 and TRBJ2-2, with D perhaps TRBD1 or TRBD2 (6 bases each). Germline loops: CDR1 DFQATT, CDR2 SNEGSKA (reference sequence). CDR3 length: 14 residues. Trimming took off 5 bases at V and 4 bases at J, with 14 bases between the two ends. The CDR3 loop reads CSAVGGGLTGELFF. The CDR3, as DNA: TGCAGTGCTGTCGGTGGGGGGCTCACCGGGGAGCTGTTTTTT.

This clonotype appeared a few times. This chain connects TRBV5-1 to TRBJ1-1, with TRBD1 matching over 8 bases. Germline loops: CDR1 SGHRS, CDR2 YFSETQ. After removal of 4 bases from V and 0 bases from J, the junction contained 2 bases not matched to a gene. The CDR3 contains 14 residues. CDR3 residues: CASSMGQVNTEAFF. The DNA for the CDR3 is TGCGCCAGCAGCATGGGACAGGTGAACACTGAAGCTTTCTTT. Together with reference TRBV5-1 and TRBJ1-1, the CDR3 gives the full variable domain: KAGVTQTPRYLIKTRGQQVTLSCSPISGHRSVSWYQQTPGQGLQFLFEYFSETQRNKGNFPGRFSGRQFSNSRSEMNVSTLELGDSALYLCASSMGQVNTEAFFGQGTRLTVV.

About this clonotype itself: A read error may explain this, as a much larger clone is one base away. The CDR3 DNA follows: TGCAATGCTAGAGATCCACAGGGGAATAACGGGGAGCAGTACTTC. Translation gives CNARDPQGNNGEQYF. The chain combines TRBV20-1 with TRBJ2-7, with 7 bases identical to TRBD1. Looked up from germline, CDR1 is DFQATT and CDR2 is SNEGSKA (reference sequence). The length of the CDR3 is 15 residues.

This chain connects TRBV5-4 to TRBJ2-3; D gene unclear. Trimming took 4 bases from V and 3 from J, leaving 15 bases between them. The CDR3 loop spans 15 amino acids. Germline assignment: CDR1 SGHNT and CDR2 YYREEE (reference sequence). The CDR3 DNA reads as TGTGCCAGCAGCCCCACGAGAACTCAGACAGATACGCAGTATTTT. The encoded protein is CASSPTRTQTDTQYF. Full variable domain (remainder filled in from reference TRBV5-4 and TRBJ2-3): ETGVTQSPTHLIKTRGQQVTLRCSSQSGHNTVSWYQQALGQGPQFIFQYYREEENGRGNFPPRFSGLQFPNYSSELNVNALELDDSALYLCASSPTRTQTDTQYFGPGTRLTVL.

There are many counts of this clonotype. The gene calls are TRBV3-1 and TRBJ1-2; D uncertain. V was shortened by 11 bases and J by 4 bases, with 5 bases between the two germline ends. CDR1 and CDR2 from the germline V gene are LGHDT and YNNKEL (reference sequence). CDR3 length equals 9 residues. CDR3 bases: TGTGCCGACCCCTATGGCTACACCTTC. Translating gives CADPYGYTF.

This clonotype was seen more than once but under ten times. V and J are TRBV9 and TRBJ2-5, with a weak D call TRBD1 (5 bases). V lost 0 bases and J lost 2, with 11 bases in between. This CDR3 comprises 15 residues. Per germline, CDR1 SGDLS and CDR2 YYNGEE. CDR3 sequence reads: CASSVDPGHQETQYF. The CDR3 DNA is TGTGCCAGCAGCGTAGACCCAGGACATCAAGAGACCCAGTACTTC.

This clonotype was recorded a few times. This chain connects TRBV6-1 to TRBJ2-7; D is ambiguous. The CDR3 runs to 15 residues. CDR1 is MNHNS, CDR2 SASEGT, per germline. Trimming cost V 4 bases and J 5 bases, with 18 bases left between them. The CDR3 nucleotides read TGTGCCAGCAGTGTCGAGATCGCTGGGGTCCACGAGCAGTACTTC. Translation: CASSVEIAGVHEQYF.

A few counts support this clonotype. The J gene is TRBJ1-2, the V gene TRBV5-1, with D possibly being TRBD1 (5 bases). In germline, CDR1 is SGHRS, CDR2 YFSETQ. Trimming stripped 2 bases from V and 4 bases from J, with 15 bases between. The CDR3 covers 15 residues. This chain's CDR3 is CASSFTDGGIYGYTF. CDR3 in DNA: TGCGCCAGCAGCTTTACCGACGGGGGTATCTATGGCTACACCTTC.

This clonotype was seen at least ten times. The J gene is TRBJ1-5, the V gene TRBV3-1; D might be TRBD1 (5 bases). From germline, CDR1 is LGHDT and CDR2 YNNKEL (reference sequence). V lost 4 bases, J lost 3 bases, and 10 bases lay in between. This CDR3 is 14 amino acids long. The CDR3 sequence: CASSPGRDNQPQHF. In DNA, the CDR3 is TGTGCCAGCAGCCCGGGACGGGACAATCAGCCCCAGCATTTT.

This chain links TRBV4-1 with TRBJ2-5, with D unresolved. Trimming took 0 bases from V and 3 from J, leaving 8 bases between them. Germline assignment: CDR1 MGHRA and CDR2 YSYEKL. CDR3 length equals 14 residues. In DNA, the CDR3 is TGCGCCAGCAGCCAAGAGTTTGGGGAAGAGACCCAGTACTTC. This sequence encodes CASSQEFGEETQYF.

This clonotype was found many times. This sequence joins TRBV30 and TRBJ2-1; 9 bases are shared with TRBD1. V dropped 3 bases and J dropped 8; count of bases not matched to a gene: 8. Per germline, CDR1 GTSNPN and CDR2 SVGIG (reference sequence). This CDR3 spans 14 amino acids. The CDR3 is CAWSPRDRAHEQFF. The CDR3 nucleotides are TGTGCCTGGAGCCCAAGGGACAGGGCTCATGAGCAGTTCTTC.

This clonotype was detected a few times. The V call is TRBV7-6, the J call TRBJ2-2; D unclear. CDR1 and CDR2 (germline): SGHVS, FNYEAQ. Between the trimmed V and J ends, which lost 1 base and 1 base, there was a span of 13 bases. The CDR3 has 17 residues. CDR3: CASSLERVKMNTGELFF. The DNA of the CDR3 is TGTGCCAGCAGCTTAGAAAGGGTGAAGATGAACACCGGGGAGCTGTTTTTT. Together with reference TRBV7-6 and TRBJ2-2, the CDR3 gives the full variable domain: GAGVSQSPRYKVTKRGQDVALRCDPISGHVSLYWYRQALGQGPEFLTYFNYEAQQDKSGLPNDRFSAERPEGSISTLTIQRTEQRDSAMYRCASSLERVKMNTGELFFGEGSRLTVL.

In its sample, this clonotype was seen many times. This chain joins TRBV5-1 and TRBJ1-1, with a possible D match to TRBD1 (5 bases). Looked up from germline, CDR1 is SGHRS and CDR2 is YFSETQ. This CDR3 region has 15 residues. V was trimmed by 0 bases and J by 0 bases, leaving 9 bases between them. CDR3 region: CASSLVQDMNTEAFF. In DNA form, the CDR3 reads TGCGCCAGCAGCTTGGTACAGGATATGAACACTGAAGCTTTCTTT.

Ten or more counts support this clonotype. The chain combines TRBV20-1 with TRBJ2-5, with no clear D. Per germline, CDR1 DFQATT and CDR2 SNEGSKA (reference sequence). The CDR3 is 12 residues long. V lost 2 bases to trimming and J lost 4 bases, with 8 bases between them. The CDR3 DNA reads as TGCAGTGCTAGATCTAGGTCAGAGACCCAGTACTTC. This translates into CSARSRSETQYF.

At least ten counts were recorded for this clonotype. The rearrangement uses TRBV28 and TRBJ2-1; TRBD2 agrees at 8 bases. Per germline, CDR1 MDHEN and CDR2 SYDVKM. The V gene end was trimmed by 6 bases and the J gene end by 7 bases; junction bases not matched to a gene: 11. This CDR3 is built from 15 residues. CDR3 nucleotides: TGTGCCAGCAGACAATTACTCGGGGGGGCGAATGAGCAGTTCTTC. This gives the protein CASRQLLGGANEQFF. The variable domain in full, completed from reference TRBV28 and TRBJ2-1, reads DVKVTQSSRYLVKRTGEKVFLECVQDMDHENMFWYRQDPGLGLRLIYFSYDVKMKEKGDIPEGYSVSREKKERFSLILESASTNQTSMYLCASRQLLGGANEQFFGPGTRLTVL.

Many counts were recorded for this clonotype. The V call is TRBV30, the J call TRBJ1-5, with D uncertain. The CDR3 runs to 13 residues. The V and J ends lost 0 bases and 4 bases respectively, with 7 bases between them. The V gene's germline CDR1 is GTSNPN and CDR2 SVGIG (reference sequence). The CDR3 DNA sequence: TGTGCCTGGAGTGTATTGCCAAATCAGCCCCAGCATTTT. This codes for CAWSVLPNQPQHF.

This clonotype was observed a handful of times. V is TRBV5-1 and J is TRBJ2-2; 7 bases are shared with TRBD1. Per the germline V gene, CDR1 is SGHRS and CDR2 is YFSETQ. This CDR3 has 15 amino acids. V lost 4 bases and J lost 7; bases outside the gene matches: 10. The CDR3 bases are TGCGCCAGCAGCGAACAGGGGATACCCGTCGGGGAGCTGTTTTTT. Translation gives CASSEQGIPVGELFF.

The chain joins TRBV5-6 to TRBJ2-7, with D possibly matching TRBD2 (6 bases). Germline CDR1 reads SGHDT; CDR2 reads YYEEEE. Trimming took off 5 bases at V and 0 bases at J, with 15 bases between the two ends. The CDR3 runs to 15 residues. The CDR3 region has the DNA TGTGCCAGCAGTTTGTCGGGGGAAGGCTCCTACGAGCAGTACTTC. It is translated as CASSLSGEGSYEQYF.

The chain couples TRBV27 to TRBJ1-3, with 8 bases fitting TRBD1. The ends lost 5 bases at V and 14 bases at J; junction bases unmatched: 14. This CDR3 has 14 residues. CDR1 and CDR2 from the germline V gene are MNHEY and SMNVEV (reference sequence). CDR3 sequence reads: CASSGGQGAGLLYF. The CDR3 nucleotides are TGTGCCAGCAGTGGCGGACAGGGCGCGGGCTTGCTATATTTT.